Shown below are 11 T cell receptor beta chains from a single sample sequenced in a study of blood T cell repertoires in COVID-19. Data came from immunoSEQ multiplex PCR; TCRdb stores just in-frame clones and leaves some out. The sample lists a few hundred thousand clones, roughly nine tenths occurring once. The sample was peripheral blood. Source of these receptors: a woman in her 30s with COVID-19, enrolled during active disease.

The chain recombines TRBV6-1 with TRBJ2-3; TRBD2 is a possible D gene (6 bases). V shed 2 bases and J shed 2 bases, with 14 bases lying between them. The CDR3 spans 16 residues. Germline V gene data show CDR1 as MNHNS and CDR2 as SASEGT. In nucleotides, the CDR3 is TGTGCCAGCAGTGAATTGGGGGGAAACCCCACAGATACGCAGTATTTT. It yields the protein CASSELGGNPTDTQYF.

V is TRBV27 and J is TRBJ2-5; maybe TRBD2 (6 bases). Trimming cost V 7 bases and J 2 bases, with 20 bases left between them. The germline CDR1 and CDR2 sequences are MNHEY and SMNVEV (reference sequence). This CDR3 is 16 amino acids long. CDR3 region: CASNSNWRAPQETQYF. The CDR3 DNA sequence: TGTGCCAGCAATTCGAATTGGAGGGCCCCTCAAGAGACCCAGTACTTC.

This sequence joins TRBV19 and TRBJ1-4; tentative D call: TRBD1 (6 bases). Germline CDR1 and CDR2: LNHDA and SQIVND (reference sequence). V lost 9 bases, J lost 2 bases, and 13 bases lay in between. This CDR3 comprises 14 residues. The CDR3 region has the DNA TGTGCCAGCTATTCGGGGGGCACTAATGAAAAACTGTTTTTT. Its translation: CASYSGGTNEKLFF.

The chain employs TRBV10-3 and TRBJ2-5, with 8 bases fitting TRBD1. Germline lookup yields CDR1 ENHRY and CDR2 SYGVKD. CDR3 length equals 13 residues. V lost 11 bases and J lost 1; bases outside the gene matches: 6. The CDR3 loop reads CAVRTGRQETQYF. DNA for the CDR3: TGTGCCGTTCGGACAGGGCGCCAAGAGACCCAGTACTTC.

DNA of the CDR3: TGTGCCAGCAGTCCGCGACTAGTACTGAGTGGAATGGCCGGGGAGCTGTTTTTT. Its translation: CASSPRLVLSGMAGELFF. This chain uses TRBV2 with TRBJ2-2; a possible D gene is TRBD2 (6 bases). This CDR3 is 18 amino acids long. V lost 5 bases to trimming and J lost 6 bases, with 25 bases between them. Germline loops: CDR1 SNHLY, CDR2 FYNNEI.

V and J are TRBV28 and TRBJ1-4; a possible D gene is TRBD1 (5 bases). V gave up 7 bases and J gave up 8 bases, with 14 bases separating them. This CDR3 spans 13 amino acids. Germline-derived CDR1 and CDR2 are MDHEN and SYDVKM. The CDR3 loop is CASIGGVNEKLFF. CDR3 sequence (DNA): TGTGCCAGCATCGGGGGGGTGAACGAAAAACTGTTTTTT.

The rearrangement links TRBV2 to TRBJ2-1, with a possible D match to TRBD2 (5 bases). The V end was cut by 4 bases, the J end by 8 bases, with 24 bases between. CDR1 is SNHLY and CDR2 is FYNNEI in the germline V gene. This CDR3 has 17 amino acids. CDR3 nucleotides: TGTGCCAGCAGTGCGCGGCGGCGGGCCACGATGGGTGATGAGCAGTTCTTC. The encoded protein is CASSARRRATMGDEQFF.

The chain has TRBV6-5 and TRBJ1-2, with 7 nucleotides matching TRBD1. This CDR3 region has 13 residues. V trimming: 4 bases; J trimming: 13 bases; junction bases outside the gene matches: 12. CDR1 and CDR2 from the germline V gene are MNHEY and SVGAGI. CDR3 in DNA: TGTGCCAGCAGTTCTCGGACAGGAGGGGTCCTCACCTTC. It yields the protein CASSSRTGGVLTF.

V usage is TRBV19 and J usage is TRBJ1-1; D gene uncertain. This CDR3 comprises 16 residues. With 7 bases removed from V and 3 bases from J, the gap between germline ends came to 21 bases. The germline gives CDR1 LNHDA, CDR2 SQIVND (reference sequence). The CDR3 region is CASKPSGPREDTEAFF. As DNA, the CDR3 is TGTGCCAGTAAACCCTCCGGGCCCCGGGAGGACACTGAAGCTTTCTTT.

This clone was detected once. The chain couples TRBV29-1 to TRBJ1-1, with 9 bases matching TRBD1. The CDR3 extends over 15 amino acids. Germline V CDR1 and CDR2: SQVTM, ANQGSEA. Trimming at V came to 7 bases and at J to 1 base, leaving 10 bases not matched to a gene. CDR3 region: CSAYPGTGSNTEAFF. The DNA for the CDR3 is TGCAGCGCCTATCCCGGGACAGGGTCGAACACTGAAGCTTTCTTT.

This clone was seen only once. This sequence joins TRBV10-2 and TRBJ2-7; D uncertain. CDR1 WSHSY and CDR2 SAAADI come from the germline V gene. This CDR3 comprises 13 residues. Trimming took off 3 bases at V and 3 bases at J, with 9 bases between the two ends. In DNA, the CDR3 is TGCGCCAGCAGTGAAGTCAGTATCTACGAGCAGTACGTC. Amino acid sequence: CASSEVSIYEQYV.